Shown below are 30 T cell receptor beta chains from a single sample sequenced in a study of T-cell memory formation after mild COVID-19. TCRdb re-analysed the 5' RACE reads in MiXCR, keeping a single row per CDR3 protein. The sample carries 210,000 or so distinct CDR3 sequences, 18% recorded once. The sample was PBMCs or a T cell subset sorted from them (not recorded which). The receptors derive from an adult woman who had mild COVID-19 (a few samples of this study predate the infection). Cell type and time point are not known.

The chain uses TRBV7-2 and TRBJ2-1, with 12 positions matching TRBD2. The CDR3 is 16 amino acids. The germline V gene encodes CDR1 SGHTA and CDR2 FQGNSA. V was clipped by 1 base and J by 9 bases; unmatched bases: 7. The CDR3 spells CASSLVASGRGPEQFF. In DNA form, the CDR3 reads TGTGCCAGCAGCTTAGTGGCTAGCGGGAGGGGCCCTGAGCAGTTCTTC.

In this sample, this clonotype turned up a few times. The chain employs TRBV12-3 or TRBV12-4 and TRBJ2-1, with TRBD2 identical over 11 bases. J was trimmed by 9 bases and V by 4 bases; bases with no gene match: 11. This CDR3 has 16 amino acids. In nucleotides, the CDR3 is TGTGCCAGCAGTTGGGTGATTACTAGCGGGAGCGGTGAGCAGTTCTTC. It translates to CASSWVITSGSGEQFF.

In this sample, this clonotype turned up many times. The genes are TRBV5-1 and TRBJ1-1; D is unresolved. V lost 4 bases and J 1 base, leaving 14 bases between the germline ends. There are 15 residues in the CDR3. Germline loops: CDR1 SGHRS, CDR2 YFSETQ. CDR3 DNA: TGCGCCAGCAGCAACGGTCCAGACGGGAACACTGAAGCTTTCTTT. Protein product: CASSNGPDGNTEAFF.

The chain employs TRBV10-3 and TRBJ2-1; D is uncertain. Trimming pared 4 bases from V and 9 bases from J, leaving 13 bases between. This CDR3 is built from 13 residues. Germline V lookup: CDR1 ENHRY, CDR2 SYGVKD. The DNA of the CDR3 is TGTGCCATCAGTGCTAGGCAGGACCGTGAGCAGTTCTTC. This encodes CAISARQDREQFF.

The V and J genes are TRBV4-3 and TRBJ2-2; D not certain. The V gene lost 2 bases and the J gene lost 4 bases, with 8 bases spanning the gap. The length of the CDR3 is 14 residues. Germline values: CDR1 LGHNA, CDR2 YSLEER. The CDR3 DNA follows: TGCGCCAGCAGCCAACCGGGCGGCACCGGGGAGCTGTTTTTT. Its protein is CASSQPGGTGELFF.

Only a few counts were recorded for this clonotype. The CDR3 DNA sequence: TGTGCCAGCAGCCCACCCGACAGTCACTATGGCTACACCTTC. It yields the protein CASSPPDSHYGYTF. The J gene is TRBJ1-2, the V gene TRBV3-1; TRBD1 might be the D (5 bases). This CDR3 spans 14 amino acids. Germline CDR1 is LGHDT and CDR2 is YNNKEL (reference sequence). V dropped 4 bases and J dropped 3 bases, with 12 bases sitting between them.

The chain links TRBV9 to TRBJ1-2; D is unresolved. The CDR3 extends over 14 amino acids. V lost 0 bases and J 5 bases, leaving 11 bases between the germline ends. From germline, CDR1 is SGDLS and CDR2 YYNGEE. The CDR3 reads CASSVGGGVYGYTF. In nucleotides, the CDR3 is TGTGCCAGCAGCGTAGGCGGCGGGGTATATGGCTACACCTTC.

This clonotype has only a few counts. The chain's CDR3 is CASSFLVQSAGELFF. CDR3 coding DNA: TGTGCCAGCAGTTTTCTAGTACAATCGGCCGGGGAGCTGTTTTTT. The rearrangement links TRBV12-3 or TRBV12-4 to TRBJ2-2; no clear D gene. The CDR3 is 15 residues long. The V end lost 3 bases, the J end lost 6 bases, and 14 bases lay between the germline ends.

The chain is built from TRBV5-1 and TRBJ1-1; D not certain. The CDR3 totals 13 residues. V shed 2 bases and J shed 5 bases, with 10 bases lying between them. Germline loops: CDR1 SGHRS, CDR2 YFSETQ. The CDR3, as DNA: TGCGCCAGCAGCTTAGCACAGCTGACTGAAGCTTTCTTT. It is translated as CASSLAQLTEAFF.

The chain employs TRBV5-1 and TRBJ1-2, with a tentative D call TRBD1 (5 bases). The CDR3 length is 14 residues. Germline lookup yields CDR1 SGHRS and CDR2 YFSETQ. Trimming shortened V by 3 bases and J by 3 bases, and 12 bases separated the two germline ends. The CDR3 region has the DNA TGCGCCAGCAGCTGGGGGGGAGAAGACTATGGCTACACCTTC. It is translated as CASSWGGEDYGYTF.

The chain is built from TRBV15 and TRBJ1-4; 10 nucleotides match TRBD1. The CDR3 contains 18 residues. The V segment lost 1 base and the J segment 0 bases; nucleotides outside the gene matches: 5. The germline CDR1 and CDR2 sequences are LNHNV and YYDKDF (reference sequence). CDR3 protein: CATSRVRTGGPTNEKLFF. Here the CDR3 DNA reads TGTGCCACCAGCAGAGTCCGGACAGGGGGACCAACTAATGAAAAACTGTTTTTT.

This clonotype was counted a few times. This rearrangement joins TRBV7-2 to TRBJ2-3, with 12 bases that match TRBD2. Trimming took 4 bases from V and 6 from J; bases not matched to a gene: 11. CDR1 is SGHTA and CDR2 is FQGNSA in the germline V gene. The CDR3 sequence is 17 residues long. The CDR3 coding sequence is TGTGCCAGCAGCTCTAGACAGGCTAGCGGGAGGGCCGATACGCAGTATTTT. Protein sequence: CASSSRQASGRADTQYF.

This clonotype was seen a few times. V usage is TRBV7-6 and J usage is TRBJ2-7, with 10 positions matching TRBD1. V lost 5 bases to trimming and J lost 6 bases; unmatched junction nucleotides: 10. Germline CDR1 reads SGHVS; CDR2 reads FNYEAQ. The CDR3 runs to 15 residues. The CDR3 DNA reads TGTGCCAGCAGCCGCGACAGGGGGCGGCCCCGCGAGCAGTACTTC. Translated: CASSRDRGRPREQYF.

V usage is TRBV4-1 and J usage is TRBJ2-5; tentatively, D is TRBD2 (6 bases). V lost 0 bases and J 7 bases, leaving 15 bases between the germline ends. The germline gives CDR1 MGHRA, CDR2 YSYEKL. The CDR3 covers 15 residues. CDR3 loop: CASSQDRGQGGTQYF. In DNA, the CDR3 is TGCGCCAGCAGCCAAGATAGAGGGCAGGGAGGGACCCAGTACTTC.

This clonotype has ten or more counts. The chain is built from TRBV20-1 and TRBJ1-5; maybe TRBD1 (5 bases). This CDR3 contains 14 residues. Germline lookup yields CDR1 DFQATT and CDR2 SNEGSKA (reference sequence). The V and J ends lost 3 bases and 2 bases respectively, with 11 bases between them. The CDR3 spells CSASGGMGNQPQHF. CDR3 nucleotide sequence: TGCAGTGCTAGCGGGGGTATGGGCAATCAGCCCCAGCATTTT.

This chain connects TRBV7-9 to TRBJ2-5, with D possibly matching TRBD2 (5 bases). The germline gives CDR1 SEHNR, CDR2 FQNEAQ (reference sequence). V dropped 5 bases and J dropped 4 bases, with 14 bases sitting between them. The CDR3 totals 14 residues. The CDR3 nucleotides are TGTGCCAGCAGCCCCACGGACTGGAGAGAGACCCAGTACTTC. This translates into CASSPTDWRETQYF.

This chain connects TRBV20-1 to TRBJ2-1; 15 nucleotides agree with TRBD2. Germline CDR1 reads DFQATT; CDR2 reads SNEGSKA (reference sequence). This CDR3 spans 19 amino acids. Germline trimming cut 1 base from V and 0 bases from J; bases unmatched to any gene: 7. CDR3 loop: CSARVPGLAGGSSYNEQFF. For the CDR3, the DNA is TGCAGTGCTAGAGTACCCGGACTAGCGGGAGGGAGCTCCTACAATGAGCAGTTCTTC.

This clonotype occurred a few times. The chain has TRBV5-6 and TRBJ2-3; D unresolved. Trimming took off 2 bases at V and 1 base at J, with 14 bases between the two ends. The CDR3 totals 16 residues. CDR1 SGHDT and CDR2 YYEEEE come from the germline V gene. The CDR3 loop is CASSFRVDWGTDTQYF. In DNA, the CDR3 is TGTGCCAGCAGCTTCCGTGTGGATTGGGGCACAGATACGCAGTATTTT. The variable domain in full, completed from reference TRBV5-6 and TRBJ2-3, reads DAGVTQSPTHLIKTRGQQVTLRCSPKSGHDTVSWYQQALGQGPQFIFQYYEEEERQRGNFPDRFSGHQFPNYSSELNVNALLLGDSALYLCASSFRVDWGTDTQYFGPGTRLTVL.

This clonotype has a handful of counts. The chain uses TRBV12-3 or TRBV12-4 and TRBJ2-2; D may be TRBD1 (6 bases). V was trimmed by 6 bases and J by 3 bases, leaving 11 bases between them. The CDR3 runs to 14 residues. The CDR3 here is CASRWTVYTGELFF. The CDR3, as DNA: TGTGCCAGCAGGTGGACAGTTTACACCGGGGAGCTGTTTTTT.

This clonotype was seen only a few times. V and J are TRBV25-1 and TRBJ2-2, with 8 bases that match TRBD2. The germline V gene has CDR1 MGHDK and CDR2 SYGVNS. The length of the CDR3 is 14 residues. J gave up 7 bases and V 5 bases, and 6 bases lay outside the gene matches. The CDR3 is CASSLAGGGGELFF. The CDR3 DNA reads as TGTGCCAGCAGTCTTGCGGGGGGCGGCGGGGAGCTGTTTTTT.

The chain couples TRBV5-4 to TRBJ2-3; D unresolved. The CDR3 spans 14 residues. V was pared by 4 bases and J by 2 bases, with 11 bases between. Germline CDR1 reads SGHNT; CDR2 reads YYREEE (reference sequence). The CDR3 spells CASSPAGFTDTQYF. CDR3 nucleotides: TGTGCCAGCAGCCCTGCTGGTTTCACAGATACGCAGTATTTT. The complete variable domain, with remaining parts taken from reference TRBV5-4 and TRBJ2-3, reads ETGVTQSPTHLIKTRGQQVTLRCSSQSGHNTVSWYQQALGQGPQFIFQYYREEENGRGNFPPRFSGLQFPNYSSELNVNALELDDSALYLCASSPAGFTDTQYFGPGTRLTVL.

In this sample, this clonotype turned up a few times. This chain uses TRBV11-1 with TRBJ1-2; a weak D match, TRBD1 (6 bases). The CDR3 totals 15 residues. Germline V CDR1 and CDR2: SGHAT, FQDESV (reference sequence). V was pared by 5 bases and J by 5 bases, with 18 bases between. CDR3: CASSQTTGTPYGYTF. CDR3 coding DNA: TGTGCCAGCAGCCAGACGACAGGTACCCCTTATGGCTACACCTTC.

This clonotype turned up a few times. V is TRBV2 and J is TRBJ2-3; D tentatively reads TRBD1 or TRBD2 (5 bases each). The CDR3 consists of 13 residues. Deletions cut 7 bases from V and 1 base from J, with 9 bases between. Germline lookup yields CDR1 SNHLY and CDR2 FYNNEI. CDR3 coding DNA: TGTGCCAGCATGAGGGGTGGCACAGATACGCAGTATTTT. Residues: CASMRGGTDTQYF.

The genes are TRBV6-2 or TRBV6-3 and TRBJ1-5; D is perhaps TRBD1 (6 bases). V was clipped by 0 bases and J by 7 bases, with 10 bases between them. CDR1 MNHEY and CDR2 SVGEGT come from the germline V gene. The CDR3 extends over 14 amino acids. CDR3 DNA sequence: TGTGCCAGCAGTTACTCCGTACAGGGACAGCCCCAGCATTTT. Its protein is CASSYSVQGQPQHF.

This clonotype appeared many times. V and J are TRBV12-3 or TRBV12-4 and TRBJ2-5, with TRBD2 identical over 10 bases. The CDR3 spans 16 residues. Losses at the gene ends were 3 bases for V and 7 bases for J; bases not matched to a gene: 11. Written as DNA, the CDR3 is TGTGCCAGCAGTTTGACTAGCGGGCCCGGCGGTGGGACCCAGTACTTC. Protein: CASSLTSGPGGGTQYF.

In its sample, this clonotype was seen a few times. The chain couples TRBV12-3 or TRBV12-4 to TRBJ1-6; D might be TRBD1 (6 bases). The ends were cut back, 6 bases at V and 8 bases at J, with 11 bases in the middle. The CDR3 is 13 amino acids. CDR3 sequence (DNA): TGTGCCAGCAGCCCCAGGGGTGATTCACCCCTCCACTTT. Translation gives CASSPRGDSPLHF.

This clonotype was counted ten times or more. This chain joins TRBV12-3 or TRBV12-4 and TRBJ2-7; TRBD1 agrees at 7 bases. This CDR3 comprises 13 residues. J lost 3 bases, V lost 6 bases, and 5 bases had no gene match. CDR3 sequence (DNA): TGTGCCAGCAGCCTGGGACAGAGCTACGAGCAGTACTTC. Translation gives CASSLGQSYEQYF.

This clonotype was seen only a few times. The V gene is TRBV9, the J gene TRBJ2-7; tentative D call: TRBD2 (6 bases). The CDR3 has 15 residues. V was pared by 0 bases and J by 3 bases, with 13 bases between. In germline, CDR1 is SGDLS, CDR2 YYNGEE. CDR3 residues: CASSVGGSGSYEQYF. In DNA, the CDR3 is TGTGCCAGCAGCGTAGGGGGTAGCGGAAGCTACGAGCAGTACTTC.

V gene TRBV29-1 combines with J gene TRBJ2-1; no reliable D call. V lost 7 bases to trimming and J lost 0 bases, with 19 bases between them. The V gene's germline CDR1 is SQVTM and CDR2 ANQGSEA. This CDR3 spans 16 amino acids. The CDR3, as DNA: TGCAGCGGCCGCCGGTCCCTCGATCTCTCCTACAATGAGCAGTTCTTC. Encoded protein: CSGRRSLDLSYNEQFF.

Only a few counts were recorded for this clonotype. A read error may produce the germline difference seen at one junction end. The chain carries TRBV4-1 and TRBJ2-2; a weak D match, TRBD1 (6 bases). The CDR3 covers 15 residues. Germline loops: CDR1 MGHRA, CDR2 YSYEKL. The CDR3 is CASSQAHRVGGELFF. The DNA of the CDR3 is TGCGCCAGCAGTCAAGCTCACAGGGTCGGCGGGGAGCTGTTTTTT.